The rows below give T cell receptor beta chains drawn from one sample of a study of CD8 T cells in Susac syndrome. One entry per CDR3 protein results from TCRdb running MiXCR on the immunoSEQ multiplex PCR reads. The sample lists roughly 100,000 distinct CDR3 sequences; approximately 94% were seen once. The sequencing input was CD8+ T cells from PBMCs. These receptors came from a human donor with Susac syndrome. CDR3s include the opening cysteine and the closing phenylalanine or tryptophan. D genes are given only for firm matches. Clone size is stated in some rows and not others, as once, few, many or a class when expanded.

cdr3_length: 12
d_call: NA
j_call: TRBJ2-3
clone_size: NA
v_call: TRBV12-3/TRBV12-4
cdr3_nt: TGTGCCAGCTCCGAGGGCGCAGATACGCAGTATTTT
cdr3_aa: CASSEGADTQYF

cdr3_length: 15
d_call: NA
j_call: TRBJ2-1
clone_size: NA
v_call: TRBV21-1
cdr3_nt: TGTGCCAGCAAGTTGATGGCGGGGGGTAAGAATGAGCAGTTCTTC
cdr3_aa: CASKLMAGGKNEQFF

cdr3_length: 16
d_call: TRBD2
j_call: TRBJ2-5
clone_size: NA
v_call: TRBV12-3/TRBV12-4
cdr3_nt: TGTGCCAGCAGTCCGCAGGAGCGGGGGTACCAAGAGACCCAGTACTTC
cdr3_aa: CASSPQERGYQETQYF

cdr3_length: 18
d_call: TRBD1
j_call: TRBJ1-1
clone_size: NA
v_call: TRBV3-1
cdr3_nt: TGTGCCAGCAGCCCATCGCCGGGACAGGGAAACGGTGACACTGAAGCTTTCTTT
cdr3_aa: CASSPSPGQGNGDTEAFF

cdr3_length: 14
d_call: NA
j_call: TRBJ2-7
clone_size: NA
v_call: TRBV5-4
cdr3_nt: TGTGCCAGCAGCTTCGGGGCTATGGGCTACGAGCAGTACTTC
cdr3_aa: CASSFGAMGYEQYF

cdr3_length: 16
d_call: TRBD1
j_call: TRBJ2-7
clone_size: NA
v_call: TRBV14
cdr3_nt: TGTGCCAGCAGCCATGACTGGACAGGCGCCCTGGGCGAGCAGTACTTC
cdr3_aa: CASSHDWTGALGEQYF

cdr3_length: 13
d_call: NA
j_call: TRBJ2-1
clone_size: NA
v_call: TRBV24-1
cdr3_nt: TGTGCCACCAGTGTAGGAGGGTTCGATGAGCAGTTCTTC
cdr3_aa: CATSVGGFDEQFF

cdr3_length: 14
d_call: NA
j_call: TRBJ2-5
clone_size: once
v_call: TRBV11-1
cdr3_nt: TGTGCCAGCAGCTCTCGACTGCTACAAGAGACCCAGTACTTC
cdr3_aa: CASSSRLLQETQYF

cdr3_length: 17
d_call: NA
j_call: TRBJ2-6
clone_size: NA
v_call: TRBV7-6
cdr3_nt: TGTGCCAGCAGCCCAGGGGCAGGGAGCTCTGGGGCCAACGTCCTGACTTTC
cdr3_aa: CASSPGAGSSGANVLTF

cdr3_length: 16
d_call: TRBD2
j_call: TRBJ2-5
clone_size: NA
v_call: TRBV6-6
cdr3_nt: TGTGCCAGCAGTCCAGGGGTAGCGGGGGCCGGTTTGACCCAGTACTTC
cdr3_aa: CASSPGVAGAGLTQYF

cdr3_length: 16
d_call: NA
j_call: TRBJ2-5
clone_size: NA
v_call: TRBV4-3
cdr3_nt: TGCGCCAGCAGCCAAGATCCTGTGAAGGGAGGAGAGACCCAGTACTTC
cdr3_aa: CASSQDPVKGGETQYF

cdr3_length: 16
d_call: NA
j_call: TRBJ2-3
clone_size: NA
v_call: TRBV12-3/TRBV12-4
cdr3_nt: TGTGCCAGCAGTTTAACCACACCGGGCTCCACAGATACGCAGTATTTT
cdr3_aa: CASSLTTPGSTDTQYF

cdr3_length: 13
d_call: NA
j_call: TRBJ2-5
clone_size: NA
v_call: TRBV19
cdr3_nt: TGTGCCAGTAGTACCTATACAGGGGAGACCCAGTACTTC
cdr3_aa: CASSTYTGETQYF

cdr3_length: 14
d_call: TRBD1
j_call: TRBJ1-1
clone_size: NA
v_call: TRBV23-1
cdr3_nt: TGCGCCAGCAGCAGGGACAGGGGATCCACTGAAGCTTTCTTT
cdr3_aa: CASSRDRGSTEAFF

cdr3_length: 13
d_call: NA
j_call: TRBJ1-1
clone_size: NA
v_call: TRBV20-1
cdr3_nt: TGCAGTGCTCTCCCGAGAAACCCGGCTGAAGCTTTCTTT
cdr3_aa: CSALPRNPAEAFF

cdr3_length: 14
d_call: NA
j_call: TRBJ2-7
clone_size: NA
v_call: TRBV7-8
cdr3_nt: TGTGCCAGCAGCTTAAGGCCGAGCTCCTACGAGCAGTACTTC
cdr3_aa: CASSLRPSSYEQYF

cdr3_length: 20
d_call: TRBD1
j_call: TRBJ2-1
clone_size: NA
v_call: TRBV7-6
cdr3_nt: TGTGCCAGCAGCGGGGGAGTGGGGACAGGGGGCAGTAGGTCCTACAATGAGCAGTTCTTC
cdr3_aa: CASSGGVGTGGSRSYNEQFF

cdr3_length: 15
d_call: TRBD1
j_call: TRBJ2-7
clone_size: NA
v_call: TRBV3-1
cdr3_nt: TGTGCCAGCAGCCAAGTGGACAGGGGGCCCTACGAGCAGTACTTC
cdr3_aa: CASSQVDRGPYEQYF

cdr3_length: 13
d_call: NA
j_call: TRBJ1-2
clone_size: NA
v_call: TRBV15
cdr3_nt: TGTGCCACCAGCAGAGATCGGGAGGGTGGCTACACCTTC
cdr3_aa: CATSRDREGGYTF

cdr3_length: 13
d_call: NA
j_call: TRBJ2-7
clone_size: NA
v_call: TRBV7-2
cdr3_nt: TGTGCCAGCAGCGGGGACGGACCCTACGAGCAGTACTTC
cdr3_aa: CASSGDGPYEQYF

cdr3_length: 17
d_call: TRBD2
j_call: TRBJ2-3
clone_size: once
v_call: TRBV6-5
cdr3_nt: TGTGCCAGCAGTTACCCCTGGGCCGGGAGGGGCACAGATACGCAGTATTTT
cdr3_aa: CASSYPWAGRGTDTQYF

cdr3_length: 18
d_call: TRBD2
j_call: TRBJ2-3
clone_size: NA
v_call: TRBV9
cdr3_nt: TGTGCCAGCAGCGTAGACCCGGGTAGCGGGGGGGCCGCGGATACGCAGTATTTT
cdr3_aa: CASSVDPGSGGAADTQYF

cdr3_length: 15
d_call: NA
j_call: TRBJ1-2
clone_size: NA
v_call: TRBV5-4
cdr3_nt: TGTGCCAGCAGCGCAACGCGGGGCCAGGCTCACGGCTACACCTTC
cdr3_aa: CASSATRGQAHGYTF

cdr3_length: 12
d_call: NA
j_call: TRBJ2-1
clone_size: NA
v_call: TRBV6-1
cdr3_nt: TGTGCCAGCTACGACAGGTACAATGAGCAGTTCTTC
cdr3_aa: CASYDRYNEQFF

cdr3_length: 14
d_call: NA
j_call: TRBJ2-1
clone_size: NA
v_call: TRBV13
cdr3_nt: TGTGCCAGCAGCCAAGGCAGGGATTGGGGTGAGCAGTTCTTC
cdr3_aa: CASSQGRDWGEQFF

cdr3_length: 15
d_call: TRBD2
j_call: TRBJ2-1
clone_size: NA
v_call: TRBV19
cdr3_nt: TGTGCCAGTAGTGTGGGACTAGCGGTAATCAATGAGCAGTTCTTC
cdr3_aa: CASSVGLAVINEQFF

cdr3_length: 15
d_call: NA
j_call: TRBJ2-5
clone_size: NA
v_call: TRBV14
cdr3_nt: TGTGCCAGCAGCCAGCTGCACACCTCGCAAGAGACCCAGTACTTC
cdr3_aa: CASSQLHTSQETQYF

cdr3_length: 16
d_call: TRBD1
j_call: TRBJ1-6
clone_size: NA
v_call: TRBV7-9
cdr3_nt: TGTGCCAGCAGCTCTTTGCCGGGACAGGGAGATTCACCCCTCCACTTT
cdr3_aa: CASSSLPGQGDSPLHF

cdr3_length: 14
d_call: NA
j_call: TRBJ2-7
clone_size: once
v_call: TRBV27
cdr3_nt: TGTGCCAGCAGCTTTTTTGCGGGGAACTACGAGCAGTACTTC
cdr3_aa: CASSFFAGNYEQYF

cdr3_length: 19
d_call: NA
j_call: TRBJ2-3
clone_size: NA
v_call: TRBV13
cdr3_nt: TGTGCCAGCAGCCCCGCGAGAGGGGGGGCCGTTCCTAGCACAGATACGCAGTATTTT
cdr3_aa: CASSPARGGAVPSTDTQYF

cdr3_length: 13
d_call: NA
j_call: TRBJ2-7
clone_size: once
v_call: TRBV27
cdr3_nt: TGTGCCAGCACCGGAGGAGGGCACGGCGAGCAGTACTTC
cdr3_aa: CASTGGGHGEQYF

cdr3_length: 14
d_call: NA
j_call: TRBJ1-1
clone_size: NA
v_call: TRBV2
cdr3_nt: TGTGCCAGCAGTGAAGGCGTAATGAACACTGAAGCTTTCTTT
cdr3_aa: CASSEGVMNTEAFF

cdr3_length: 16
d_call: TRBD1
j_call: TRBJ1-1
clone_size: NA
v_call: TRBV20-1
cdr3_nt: TGCAGTGCTAGGAACAGGGGGCGGCAATCGAACACTGAAGCTTTCTTT
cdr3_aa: CSARNRGRQSNTEAFF

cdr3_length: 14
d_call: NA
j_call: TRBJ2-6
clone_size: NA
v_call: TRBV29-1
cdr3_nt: TGCAGCGTTGAGGGGGACTCTGGGGCCAACGTCCTGACTTTC
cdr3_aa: CSVEGDSGANVLTF

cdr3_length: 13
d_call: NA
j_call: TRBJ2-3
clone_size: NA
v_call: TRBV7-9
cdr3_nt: TGTGCCAGCAGCCCCCTGAGGGCAGATACGCAGTATTTT
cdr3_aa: CASSPLRADTQYF

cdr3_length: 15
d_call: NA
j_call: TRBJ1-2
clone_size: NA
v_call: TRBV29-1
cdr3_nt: TGCAGCGTTGAAGGAGGAGTAAACAGTAACTATGGCTACACCTTC
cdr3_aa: CSVEGGVNSNYGYTF

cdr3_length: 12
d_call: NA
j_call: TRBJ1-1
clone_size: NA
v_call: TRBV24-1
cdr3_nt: TGTGCCACCAGTGATTTGGTAGGGTGGCTTTTCTTT
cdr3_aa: CATSDLVGWLFF

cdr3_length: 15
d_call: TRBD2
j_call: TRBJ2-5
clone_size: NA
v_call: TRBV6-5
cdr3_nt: TGTGCCAGCAGTTACTCGACTAGCCCCCAAGAGACCCAGTACTTC
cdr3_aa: CASSYSTSPQETQYF

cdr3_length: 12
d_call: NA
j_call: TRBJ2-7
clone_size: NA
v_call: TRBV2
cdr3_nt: TGTGCCAGCAGGGTGACAGTCTACGAGCAGTACTTC
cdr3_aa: CASRVTVYEQYF

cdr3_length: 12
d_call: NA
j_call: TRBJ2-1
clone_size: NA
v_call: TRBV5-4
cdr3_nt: TGTGCCAGCAGCTCTCTAGCACATGAGCAGTTCTTC
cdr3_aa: CASSSLAHEQFF

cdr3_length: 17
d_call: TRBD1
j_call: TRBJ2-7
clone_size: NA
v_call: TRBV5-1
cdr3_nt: TGCGCCAGCAGCTCCCTACAAGGACAGGGTGGAGTCTACGAGCAGTACTTC
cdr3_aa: CASSSLQGQGGVYEQYF

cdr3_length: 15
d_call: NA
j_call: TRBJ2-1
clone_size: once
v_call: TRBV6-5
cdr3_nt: TGTGCCAGCAGTTACAGAGGGGACGGGGGAGCAGAGCAGTTCTTC
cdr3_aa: CASSYRGDGGAEQFF

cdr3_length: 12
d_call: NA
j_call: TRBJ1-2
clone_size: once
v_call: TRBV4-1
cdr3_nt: TGCGCCAGCAGCCAAGTCCTGCAGGGCTACACCTTC
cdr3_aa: CASSQVLQGYTF

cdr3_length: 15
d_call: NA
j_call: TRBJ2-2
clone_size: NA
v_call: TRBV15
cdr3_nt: TGTGCCACCCTCGGAGTGGGTTCGAACACCGGGGAGCTGTTTTTT
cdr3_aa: CATLGVGSNTGELFF

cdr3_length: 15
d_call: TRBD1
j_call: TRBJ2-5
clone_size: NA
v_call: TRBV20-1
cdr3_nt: TGCAGTGCTAGGCCCGGGACAGGCACCCAAGAGACCCAGTACTTC
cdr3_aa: CSARPGTGTQETQYF